These T cell receptor beta chains were read from a single sample in a study of blood T cells in healthy people across ages. TCRdb called the 5' RACE reads again in MiXCR, with one record for every CDR3 protein. Of some 710,000 distinct CDR3 sequences detected, 35% to 60% appear once; the ten largest clones hold 15% to 20%. Source material: blood. All receptors come from an elderly man in good health. Both conserved end residues are part of each CDR3. A D gene is named only where the DNA matches it firmly. The size of a clone is reported for some rows only, either as once, few or many, or as a class for expanded clones.

v_call,j_call,d_call,clone_size,cdr3_nt,cdr3_aa
TRBV20-1,TRBJ2-3,.,few,TGCAGTGCTAGAGATGAGGGTAGGGGGGAGGCGCAGTATTTT,CSARDEGRGEAQYF
TRBV12-3/TRBV12-4,TRBJ1-6,.,.,TGTGCCAGCAATCCTATGGGGAATTCACCCCTCCACTTT,CASNPMGNSPLHF
TRBV29-1,TRBJ2-1,.,few,TGCAGCGTTGAAAGCCCCGAGACGGAAACTTACAATGAGCAGTTCTTC,CSVESPETETYNEQFF
TRBV5-1,TRBJ2-1,TRBD2,few,TGCACCAGCAGCTCGGGACTACAACCCCTCAATGAGCAGTTCTTC,CTSSSGLQPLNEQFF
TRBV11-2,TRBJ2-5,.,.,TGTGCCGGCAGCTTACTTCAGCACAGGGCCGAGACCCAGTACTTC,CAGSLLQHRAETQYF
TRBV5-1,TRBJ2-5,.,few,TGCGCCAGCAGCCTGGAGGGACGCCGCAGGCCGGGCAAAGAGACCCAGTACTTC,CASSLEGRRRPGKETQYF
TRBV7-2,TRBJ1-6,TRBD1,.,TGTGCCAGCGCTCGGGACAGGCACAATTCACCCCTCCACTTT,CASARDRHNSPLHF
TRBV10-3,TRBJ2-3,TRBD2,.,TGTGCCATCGGCCAACTAGCGGGAGAAGATACGCAGTATTTT,CAIGQLAGEDTQYF
TRBV4-3,TRBJ2-3,TRBD1,many,TGCGCCAGCAGCCAAGAGAGGGCAGGGGGCAGAGATACGCAGTATTTT,CASSQERAGGRDTQYF
TRBV29-1,TRBJ2-5,.,.,TGCAGCGTTGAAGGTACCGGGACTTCCCAAGATTCCCAGTACTTC,CSVEGTGTSQDSQYF
TRBV29-1,TRBJ2-2,TRBD1,.,TGCAGCGTTGGCAGGGGGCTCACCGGGGAGCTGTTTTTT,CSVGRGLTGELFF
TRBV12-3/TRBV12-4,TRBJ2-4,.,.,TGTGCCAGCAGTTTATCCGGCCTGGAGCTTGGGGCCAAAAACATTCAGTACTTC,CASSLSGLELGAKNIQYF
TRBV12-3/TRBV12-4,TRBJ2-7,TRBD1,few,TGTGCCAGCAGTTCGACAGGGTTCGGCGAGCAGTACTTC,CASSSTGFGEQYF
TRBV20-1,TRBJ1-2,TRBD1,.,TGCAGTGCTAGAAGACAGGGTCTTAATGATGGCTACACCTTC,CSARRQGLNDGYTF
TRBV29-1,TRBJ2-1,.,.,TGCAGCGTGGCAGGGACGACCTACAATGAGCAGTTCTTC,CSVAGTTYNEQFF
TRBV2,TRBJ2-6,.,.,TGTGCCAGCAGTGAGTCGCGAACCTCTGGGGCCAACGTCCTGACTTTC,CASSESRTSGANVLTF
TRBV20-1,TRBJ2-3,TRBD2,.,TGCAGTGCGGTACTAGCGGGAGAGGTGACAGATACGCAGTATTTT,CSAVLAGEVTDTQYF
TRBV9,TRBJ1-2,.,.,TGTGCCAGCTACTCCTATGGAGATCAGGGGACTGGAGGCTACACCTTC,CASYSYGDQGTGGYTF
TRBV20-1,TRBJ2-5,TRBD1,.,TGCAGTGCGAACGACAGGGGCCAAGAGACCCAGTACTTC,CSANDRGQETQYF
TRBV13,TRBJ1-6,.,.,TGTGCCAGCAGCTTATTGGGGCAGGTAGCCCTCCACTTT,CASSLLGQVALHF
TRBV9,TRBJ2-7,TRBD2,.,TGTGCCAGCAGCGCCCCGAGCGGGGCAAGCTCCTACGAGCAGTACTTC,CASSAPSGASSYEQYF
TRBV10-3,TRBJ2-1,TRBD2,few,TGTGCCATCAGTGAGTCGGGTAGCGGGAGTGCAGATGAGCAGTTCTTC,CAISESGSGSADEQFF
TRBV27,TRBJ2-1,TRBD2,.,TGTGCCAGCATCGGGACTAGCGGGAGTCTCTACAATGAGCAGTTCTTC,CASIGTSGSLYNEQFF
TRBV6-2/TRBV6-3,TRBJ2-7,.,few,TGTGCCAGCAGTCGACCCCCCCCGGGAGTGAATGAGCAGTACTTC,CASSRPPPGVNEQYF
TRBV20-1,TRBJ2-7,TRBD1,few,TGCAGTGCTAGATCCTCCGGGTGGACAGGGGGCTACGAGCAGTACTTC,CSARSSGWTGGYEQYF
TRBV25-1,TRBJ2-3,.,.,TGTGCTAGCAGTGGGGCTCTTGGACTGACAGATACGCAGTATTTT,CASSGALGLTDTQYF
TRBV24-1,TRBJ2-7,TRBD1,few,TGTGCCACCAGTGATGCAGCCGGGACAGGGACCTCCTACGAGCAGTACTTC,CATSDAAGTGTSYEQYF
TRBV5-1,TRBJ2-2,.,.,TGCGCCAGCAGCCCCTTCATTGGGGGTTGGGGCGCCGGGGAGCTGTTTTTT,CASSPFIGGWGAGELFF
TRBV29-1,TRBJ2-5,TRBD2,.,TGCAGCGCCCTGACTAGCGGGAGTTATTTGCAGTACTTC,CSALTSGSYLQYF
TRBV7-8,TRBJ2-3,.,.,TGTGCCAGCAGAAACCCCAGGAGCACAGATACGCAGTATTTT,CASRNPRSTDTQYF
TRBV6-8,TRBJ2-7,TRBD1,few,TGTGCCAGCAGTTACGACGCAGGGGGACGCCACGAGCAGTACTTC,CASSYDAGGRHEQYF
TRBV6-5,TRBJ2-5,TRBD2,.,TGTGCCAGCAGTTACTTAGCGGGGGGAACGGAGACCCAGTACTTC,CASSYLAGGTETQYF
TRBV5-1,TRBJ2-1,TRBD1,.,TGCGCCAGCAGCGCAGGACAGGGGGGCATTAATGAGCAGTTCTTC,CASSAGQGGINEQFF
TRBV20-1,TRBJ2-2,TRBD2,.,TGCAGTGCAAGCGGGAGGCCTGACGGGGAGCTGTTTTTT,CSASGRPDGELFF
TRBV12-3/TRBV12-4,TRBJ2-5,TRBD2,.,TGTGCCAGCAGTTGGCGGGAGCACGAAGAGACCCAGTACTTC,CASSWREHEETQYF
TRBV27,TRBJ2-7,TRBD2,.,TGTGCCAGCAGTTTCCGCCGGGGGGGCGCAACGAGGGAGCAGTACTTC,CASSFRRGGATREQYF
TRBV29-1,TRBJ1-1,.,.,TGCAGCGTTGCAAAGCGGAACACTGAAGCTTTCTTT,CSVAKRNTEAFF
TRBV20-1,TRBJ1-4,.,.,TGCAGTGCTCCACTCGGGGGCGGTAATGAAAAACTGTTTTTT,CSAPLGGGNEKLFF
TRBV12-3/TRBV12-4,TRBJ2-7,.,.,TGTGCCAGCAGTCCGTATCCGAATGAGCAGTACTTC,CASSPYPNEQYF
TRBV12-3/TRBV12-4,TRBJ2-1,.,.,TGTGCCAGCAGTCCCCCCGCGGGGAGCTCCTACAATGAGCAGTTCTTC,CASSPPAGSSYNEQFF
TRBV7-7,TRBJ2-3,.,.,TGTGCTAGCAGCTTAGACTCCGGAGGTACGCAGTATTTT,CASSLDSGGTQYF
TRBV20-1,TRBJ1-3,.,.,TGCAGTGCGCCGACAGTGCGGGGCCGGGGAAACACCATATATTTT,CSAPTVRGRGNTIYF
TRBV29-1,TRBJ2-5,.,.,TGCAGCGCAACTTTGACGGGGAAGGAGCAGTACTTC,CSATLTGKEQYF
TRBV29-1,TRBJ2-5,TRBD2,.,TGCAGCGTTGACACGGGGGGTTCCCAAGAGACCCAGTACTTC,CSVDTGGSQETQYF
TRBV29-1,TRBJ2-7,TRBD1,.,TGCAGCGTTGGAGGGGGCCACGAGCAGTACTTC,CSVGGGHEQYF
TRBV3-1,TRBJ2-2,.,.,TGTACCAGCAGCCAAGGGGACCCTATCCCGGGGGAGCTGTTTTTT,CTSSQGDPIPGELFF
TRBV27,TRBJ1-1,.,.,TGTGCCAGCAGTATAGATCTGGTCACTGAAGCTTTCTTT,CASSIDLVTEAFF
TRBV15,TRBJ2-3,TRBD2,.,TGTGCCACCAGCAGAGATAATCGGGGACTAGCAACGACAGATACGCAGTATTTT,CATSRDNRGLATTDTQYF
TRBV7-8,TRBJ2-7,.,.,TGTGCCTGCAGCAGCCAGACTCAATATACTCACAATGAGCAGTACTTC,CACSSQTQYTHNEQYF
TRBV7-2,TRBJ2-7,TRBD2,.,TGTGCCAGCAGCAGGACTAGCGGGAGTGTGTCCTACGAGCAGTACTTC,CASSRTSGSVSYEQYF
TRBV4-3,TRBJ2-7,.,.,TGCGCCAGCAGTGCCGGGCCGGCCTACGAGCAGTACTTC,CASSAGPAYEQYF
TRBV4-3,TRBJ1-4,TRBD1,.,TGCGCCAGCAGCCAAGCAGGGGGCGCGGGGCTGGGTAATGAAAAACTGTTTTTT,CASSQAGGAGLGNEKLFF
TRBV20-1,TRBJ2-1,.,few,TGCAGTGCTAGACGTATGGACCGTCCAGAGTTCTTC,CSARRMDRPEFF
TRBV6-6,TRBJ2-1,TRBD2,many,TGTGCCACAACTAGCGGGCTATACAATGAGCAGTTCTTC,CATTSGLYNEQFF
TRBV27,TRBJ2-7,.,few,TGTGCCAGCAGCTTAGGCCTTAAAGGGGGATCCCACTACGAGCAGTACTTC,CASSLGLKGGSHYEQYF
TRBV6-1,TRBJ2-1,TRBD2,.,TGTGCCAGCCGGGGGGATCCCTCCAGGGAGCAGTTCTTC,CASRGDPSREQFF
TRBV24-1,TRBJ2-3,.,.,TGTGCCACCAGTGATAACCAGGCACACACAGATACGCAGTATTTT,CATSDNQAHTDTQYF